Below are 13 T cell receptor beta chains sequenced from a single sample in a study of neoadjuvant anti-PD-1 for oral cavity cancer (dated by TCRdb to the early 2020s). This specimen's time point label, per the study, means: after neoadjuvant nivolumab, at surgical resection. Library preparation was by the immunoSEQ multiplex PCR assay. Imported from immuneACCESS, the table was reduced by TCRdb to in-frame sequences with V and J called. These copies leave out some clones; in studies compared against another copy, an unresolved V gene accounts for under half, and the cause of the remainder is not known. Within this sample are about 68,000 clones, with approximately 81% of them counted one time only. 3% to 3.5% of the sample belongs to the ten largest clones. This sample comprised PBMCs, obtained after nivolumab (anti-PD-1) treatment. All receptors come from a person aged 40 to 85 with oral cavity squamous cell carcinoma.

CDR3 in amino acids: CASSGRFGEQYF. Here the CDR3 DNA reads TGTGCCAGCAGCGGACGGTTCGGCGAGCAGTACTTC. The chain uses TRBV27 and TRBJ2-7; D uncertain. In germline, CDR1 is MNHEY, CDR2 SMNVEV (reference sequence). CDR3 length equals 12 residues. The germline V and J ends were trimmed by 6 bases and 6 bases, with 12 bases remaining between them.

The genes are TRBV11-3 and TRBJ2-3; D perhaps matches TRBD2 (7 bases). The V gene's germline CDR1 is SGHNT and CDR2 YENEEA. The V end lost 4 bases, the J end lost 0 bases, and 14 bases lay between the germline ends. The CDR3 has 16 residues. The CDR3 DNA reads TGTGCCAGCAGCTCACGCGCGGGGGCCAGCACAGATACGCAGTATTTT. It yields the protein CASSSRAGASTDTQYF.

The chain carries TRBV6-5 and TRBJ1-3; D unresolved. With 2 bases removed from V and 0 bases from J, the gap between germline ends came to 11 bases. CDR1 is MNHEY and CDR2 is SVGAGI in the germline V gene. The CDR3 extends over 16 amino acids. The DNA of the CDR3 is TGTGCCAGCAGTTACGGGGAGGGCCCCTCTGGAAACACCATATATTTT. This codes for CASSYGEGPSGNTIYF.

The sample holds one count of this clone. The chain links TRBV11-2 to TRBJ2-2; TRBD2 matches 8 bases. Per the germline V gene, CDR1 is SGHAT and CDR2 is FQNNGV. The CDR3 runs to 16 residues. Trimming cost V 5 bases and J 1 base; bases outside gene matches: 6. The CDR3: CASSPISGKNTGELFF. The CDR3 nucleotides are TGTGCCAGCAGCCCCATTAGCGGGAAGAACACCGGGGAGCTGTTTTTT.

This sequence joins TRBV29-1 and TRBJ2-7; 7 bases fit TRBD1. Germline V gene lookup returns CDR1 SQVTM and CDR2 ANQGSEA. After removal of 6 bases from V and 6 bases from J, the junction contained 14 bases not matched to a gene. This CDR3 region has 14 residues. This CDR3 reads CSVTLGQPSGEQYF. Written as DNA, the CDR3 is TGCAGCGTGACCTTGGGACAGCCCTCGGGCGAGCAGTACTTC.

The chain employs TRBV27 and TRBJ2-1; 10 bases line up with TRBD2. J was trimmed by 5 bases and V by 3 bases; bases with no gene match: 4. CDR1 MNHEY and CDR2 SMNVEV come from the germline V gene (reference sequence). The CDR3 runs to 15 residues. Here the CDR3 reads CASSLSTSGNNEQFF. The CDR3 coding sequence is TGTGCCAGCAGTTTGTCAACTAGCGGGAACAATGAGCAGTTCTTC.

CDR3 bases: TGTGCCAGCTCACAACGACAGGGGAGGTATGGCTACACCTTC. Translating it yields CASSQRQGRYGYTF. The chain recombines TRBV18 with TRBJ1-2; 8 nucleotides line up with TRBD1. The CDR3 is made up of 14 amino acids. Germline lookup yields CDR1 KGHSH and CDR2 LQKENI. The junction had 6 bases not matched to a gene; V was cut back by 4 bases and J by 5 bases. Full variable domain (remainder filled in from reference TRBV18 and TRBJ1-2): NAGVMQNPRHLVRRRGQEARLRCSPMKGHSHVYWYRQLPEEGLKFMVYLQKENIIDESGMPKERFSAEFPKEGPSILRIQQVVRGDSAAYFCASSQRQGRYGYTFGSGTRLTVV.

The rearrangement links TRBV16 to TRBJ2-3, with 7 bases fitting TRBD2. Germline lookup yields CDR1 KGHSY and CDR2 FQNENV. The CDR3 spans 17 residues. Losses at the gene ends were 5 bases for V and 2 bases for J; bases not matched to a gene: 13. The CDR3 loop reads CASSSSVRLAATDTQYF. The CDR3 region has the DNA TGTGCCAGCAGCTCATCGGTCAGGCTAGCGGCCACAGATACGCAGTATTTT. The full variable domain, in which reference TRBV16 and TRBJ2-3 provide the parts outside the CDR3, is GEEVAQTPKHLVRGEGQKAKLYCAPIKGHSYVFWYQQVLKNEFKFLISFQNENVFDETGMPKERFSAKCLPNSPCSLEIQATKLEDSAVYFCASSSSVRLAATDTQYFGPGTRLTVL.

The rearrangement uses TRBV7-2 and TRBJ2-3, with no clear D. Germline V gene sequence: CDR1 SGHTA, CDR2 FQGNSA. The germline V and J ends were trimmed by 5 bases and 6 bases, with 9 bases remaining between them. The CDR3 sequence is 12 residues long. The CDR3 DNA reads TGTGCCAGCAGCAATTCACGGGATACGCAGTATTTT. Translated: CASSNSRDTQYF.

The chain uses TRBV29-1 and TRBJ2-7, with 10 bases that match TRBD2. V shed 6 bases, J shed 2 bases, and the junction held 7 bases outside the gene matches. The CDR3 is 14 residues long. Germline V gives CDR1 SQVTM, CDR2 ANQGSEA. The DNA for the CDR3 is TGCAGCGTGACGGGAGCGGGGGGGGCCTACGAGCAGTACTTC. It encodes CSVTGAGGAYEQYF.

The chain recombines TRBV14 with TRBJ1-2; D call uncertain. The germline CDR1 and CDR2 sequences are SGHDN and FVKESK. Trimming removed 6 bases from V and 7 bases from J, with 18 bases in between. The CDR3 contains 14 residues. CDR3 nucleotides: TGTGCCAGCAGTCCTTTCGGTGGAGACTCTGGCTACACCTTC. It specifies CASSPFGGDSGYTF.

V usage is TRBV2 and J usage is TRBJ2-5, with TRBD2 as a possible D gene (5 bases). Germline CDR1 SNHLY, CDR2 FYNNEI. Trimming stripped 3 bases from V and 2 bases from J, with 7 bases between. The CDR3 covers 13 residues. The CDR3 loop is CASSEDFQETQYF. CDR3 nucleotide sequence: TGTGCCAGCAGTGAGGACTTTCAAGAGACCCAGTACTTC. Variable domain in full (rest from reference TRBV2 and TRBJ2-5): EPEVTQTPSHQVTQMGQEVILRCVPISNHLYFYWYRQILGQKVEFLVSFYNNEISEKSEIFDDQFSVERPDGSNFTLKIRSTKLEDSAMYFCASSEDFQETQYFGPGTRLLVL.

This chain joins TRBV5-1 and TRBJ2-3, with a possible D match to TRBD2 (5 bases). The germline V and J ends were trimmed by 0 bases and 2 bases, with 10 bases remaining between them. This CDR3 has 15 residues. From germline, CDR1 is SGHRS and CDR2 YFSETQ. The CDR3 region has the DNA TGCGCCAGCAGCTTGGGAGGGCGCGACACAGATACGCAGTATTTT. It specifies CASSLGGRDTDTQYF.